This T cell receptor (beta chain) was captured by sequencing in a study of OX40 agonist ivuxolimab in advanced cancers. V was shortened by 0 bases and J by 0 bases, with 6 bases between the two germline ends. CDR1 is SGHNT, CDR2 YYREEE, per germline (reference sequence). This CDR3 comprises 14 residues. Produced via immunoSEQ multiplex PCR; TCRdb's table is partial and in-frame only. The repertoire holds roughly 80,000 clones, with over 90% as singletons. V usage is TRBV5-4 and J usage is TRBJ2-5; unclear D gene. The TCR sequence derives from an adult with an advanced solid tumor such as melanoma, head and neck, liver or kidney cancer. Sequencing was performed on CD4+ or CD8+ T cells sorted from blood, taken in a trial of the OX40 agonist ivuxolimab. CDR3 coding DNA: TGTGCCAGCAGCTTGGTTCCCAACCAAGAGACCCAGTACTTC. Translating it yields CASSLVPNQETQYF.